This T cell receptor (beta chain) was identified during a study of blood T cell repertoires in COVID-19. CDR3 length equals 15 residues. The germline V gene has CDR1 GTSNPN and CDR2 SVGIG (reference sequence). V dropped 8 bases and J dropped 7; count of bases not matched to a gene: 10. Using immunoSEQ multiplex PCR, the repertoire was profiled, and TCRdb retains in-frame clones only, with some absent. The sample carries 60,000 to 85,000 clones, about nine tenths recorded once. This chain joins TRBV30 and TRBJ2-2, with TRBD2 matching 13 bases. What was sequenced was peripheral blood. This TCR derives from a woman of 80 years or more with active or convalescent COVID-19. The CDR3 region is CALGGGLAGIGELFF. The CDR3 nucleotides are TGTGCCCTCGGTGGGGGACTAGCGGGGATCGGGGAGCTGTTTTTT. Using reference TRBV30 and TRBJ2-2 for the parts outside the CDR3, the full variable domain is SQTIHQWPATLVQPVGSPLSLECTVEGTSNPNLYWYRQAAGRGLQLLFYSVGIGQISSEVPQNLSASRPQDRQFILSSKKLLLSDSGFYLCALGGGLAGIGELFFGEGSRLTVL.